This T cell receptor beta chain was identified in a study of T cell repertoires in cytomegalovirus infection (dated by TCRdb to between 2017 and 2020). General notes on the study: The HLA type of each donor mattered for the analysis, because public TCR beta signatures pointed to carriage of CMV infection along with the matching HLA type. Results and caveats for the whole study, not just this receptor: In both this cohort and an independent approximately 370-donor cohort, the cumulative frequency of public TCR beta family members distinguished carriers of CMV infection plus the relevant HLA type. The ex vivo response was dominated by HLA-C-restricted CMV-specific TCR beta clonotypes, which also provided the single most frequent clonotype in two of eight donors.

Including the terminal cysteine and phenylalanine, the CDR3 comprises 17 residues. The entry retains the CDR3 DNA only, 51 bases that are in frame from base 1. Trimming leaves V shorter by 6 bases and J shorter by 0 bases, with the junction holding 8 bases beyond the gene matches. Via the germline V gene (reference sequence), CDR1 is DFQATT and CDR2 SNEGSKA. This clonotype showed up just a few times. Which antigen it targets is not known. It has no much larger one-base neighbor in the sample; base qualities were not kept. Data came from an Illumina HiSeq 1500. Clones were called with MiXCR by TCRdb after fastp trimmed the public reads at Q25, and only in-frame beta chains were retained. Each entry merges the rows of one CDR3 protein and shows their most common DNA and genes. This sample lists more than 350,000 distinct CDR3 sequences; 31% were detected once. The top ten clonotypes cover around 13% of the sample.

The sample consisted of PBMCs. The sequence joins TRBV20-1 to TRBJ2-1; TRBD2 matches 13 bases in the middle. The clonotype comes from a human donor in good health (CMV status not recorded). Some clones in this sample may be carry-over from other donors' samples. The sequence in DNA is TGCAGTGCCCGGACTAGCGGGGGCCGGAGCTCCTACAATGAGCAGTTCTTC. It codes for CSARTSGGRSSYNEQFF.